This passage covers 28 T cell receptor beta chains from one sample sequenced in a study of shared clonotypes between healthy human individuals. Measured with immunoSEQ multiplex PCR; TCRdb has only the in-frame clones, and not every one. The sample includes some 2 million clones, just under 95% of them seen just once. Terminally differentiated effector memory CD45RA+ cells were left out of the naive CD8 fraction, which was CD45RO-negative and positively selected for CCR7. Sample: naive CD8+ T cells sorted from blood. The receptors originated from a man aged 18 to 30 in good health.

The chain couples TRBV6-1 to TRBJ1-2; D might be TRBD1 (5 bases). V was shortened by 4 bases and J by 4 bases, with 13 bases between the two germline ends. Germline loops: CDR1 MNHNS, CDR2 SASEGT. This CDR3 has 14 residues. As DNA, the CDR3 is TGTGCCAGCAGTGTACATGGGACCGCCTATGGCTACACCTTC. Residues: CASSVHGTAYGYTF.

Notes on this clone: Other DNA sequences from this sample encode an identical CDR3 as well. The chain recombines TRBV6-5 with TRBJ2-1; possibly TRBD2 for D (5 bases). This CDR3 spans 14 amino acids. The germline CDR1 and CDR2 sequences are MNHEY and SVGAGI. With 5 bases removed from V and 2 bases from J, the gap between germline ends came to 10 bases. The CDR3 here is CASSPSGTYNEQFF. DNA of the CDR3: TGTGCCAGCAGTCCCTCCGGGACCTACAATGAGCAGTTCTTC.

V and J are TRBV28 and TRBJ2-2; the D is unclear. V was cut by 3 bases and J by 7 bases, with 6 bases left in between. The CDR3 has 12 amino acids. The germline V gene encodes CDR1 MDHEN and CDR2 SYDVKM. The CDR3: CASSFKVGELFF. Written as DNA, the CDR3 is TGTGCCAGCAGTTTCAAGGTCGGGGAGCTGTTTTTT.

The chain carries TRBV13 and TRBJ2-3, with D perhaps matching TRBD2 (6 bases). Germline CDR1 and CDR2: PRHDT and FYEKMQ (reference sequence). Trimming shortened V by 4 bases and J by 0 bases, and 8 bases separated the two germline ends. This CDR3 has 14 residues. For the CDR3, the DNA is TGTGCCAGCAGCTCAGGGACTAGCACAGATACGCAGTATTTT. This encodes CASSSGTSTDTQYF.

V usage is TRBV5-6 and J usage is TRBJ1-1, with D unclear. The CDR3 length is 17 residues. V was cut by 0 bases and J by 4 bases, with 19 bases left in between. The V gene's germline CDR1 is SGHDT and CDR2 YYEEEE. The CDR3 region is CASSLVPGWSEATEAFF. CDR3 coding DNA: TGTGCCAGCAGCTTGGTCCCAGGATGGAGCGAGGCCACTGAAGCTTTCTTT.

The chain is built from TRBV7-9 and TRBJ2-7; D tentatively fits TRBD1 or TRBD2 (5 bases each). CDR1 and CDR2 (germline): SEHNR, FQNEAQ (reference sequence). Trimming took off 4 bases at V and 2 bases at J, with 12 bases between the two ends. The CDR3 is 14 amino acids. CDR3 sequence (DNA): TGTGCCAGCAGCTCACCCCGGGACGCCTACGAGCAGTACTTC. Translated: CASSSPRDAYEQYF. Full variable domain (missing parts from reference TRBV7-9 and TRBJ2-7): DTGVSQNPRHKITKRGQNVTFRCDPISEHNRLYWYRQTLGQGPEFLTYFQNEAQLEKSRLLSDRFSAERPKGSFSTLEIQRTEQGDSAMYLCASSSPRDAYEQYFGPGTRLTVT.

The chain has TRBV9 and TRBJ1-1; no definite D call. The V gene's germline CDR1 is SGDLS and CDR2 YYNGEE. V was clipped by 0 bases and J by 12 bases, with 15 bases between them. This CDR3 is 13 amino acids long. The CDR3 DNA reads TGTGCCAGCAGCGTAGATGGAAGTGGGAGAACTTTCTTT. Protein product: CASSVDGSGRTFF.

V usage is TRBV12-1 and J usage is TRBJ1-2. TRBV12-1 counts as a pseudogene. This CDR3 is built from 18 residues. CDR3 bases: TGTGCCGCCCGGATCACGAACTCCCCAAAACCGGGGAACTATGGCTACACCTTC. Translated, it gives CAARITNSPKPGNYGYTF.

In DNA form, the CDR3 reads TGTGCCAGCAGTTTAACCCCGATAGCGGGGGGGCCTAGTTACGAGCAGTACTTC. Its translation: CASSLTPIAGGPSYEQYF. The V call is TRBV28, the J call TRBJ2-7; 11 nucleotides match TRBD2. The CDR3 covers 18 residues. Germline trimming cut 2 bases from V and 4 bases from J; bases unmatched to any gene: 13. From germline, CDR1 is MDHEN and CDR2 SYDVKM.

The rearrangement links TRBV5-1 to TRBJ1-1; D is undetermined. This CDR3 is built from 11 residues. Deletions cut 5 bases from V and 5 bases from J, with 7 bases between. Germline V gene sequence: CDR1 SGHRS, CDR2 YFSETQ. The CDR3 sequence: CASREGTEAFF. The CDR3 coding sequence is TGCGCCAGCAGAGAAGGGACTGAAGCTTTCTTT.

The chain employs TRBV7-9 and TRBJ2-5, with D possibly TRBD2 on 5 matching bases. CDR3 length: 14 residues. The germline gives CDR1 SEHNR, CDR2 FQNEAQ (reference sequence). V was clipped by 5 bases and J by 5 bases, with 15 bases between them. CDR3 in DNA: TGTGCCAGCAGCCCCCGTACATCGGGGGAGACCCAGTACTTC. It codes for CASSPRTSGETQYF.

The chain employs TRBV7-9 and TRBJ1-5; D unresolved. V was pared by 5 bases and J by 1 base, with 12 bases between. The CDR3 length is 15 residues. Germline V gene data show CDR1 as SEHNR and CDR2 as FQNEAQ (reference sequence). The CDR3 region is CASSGPGDSNQPQHF. In nucleotides, the CDR3 is TGTGCCAGCAGCGGGCCCGGTGACAGCAATCAGCCCCAGCATTTT.

The rearrangement uses TRBV28 and TRBJ2-7, with 8 positions matching TRBD2. Germline CDR1 is MDHEN and CDR2 is SYDVKM. V was clipped by 2 bases and J by 3 bases; unmatched bases: 3. This CDR3 contains 14 residues. The CDR3 is CASSLQRGGYEQYF. CDR3 DNA sequence: TGTGCCAGCAGTTTACAACGGGGGGGCTACGAGCAGTACTTC.

The chain combines TRBV7-9 with TRBJ2-7; no definite D call. CDR3 size: 13 residues. Germline CDR1 reads SEHNR; CDR2 reads FQNEAQ (reference sequence). Trimming removed 2 bases from V and 4 bases from J, with 9 bases in between. CDR3 amino acids: CASSLRGKYEQYF. The CDR3 DNA reads TGTGCCAGCAGCTTAAGAGGAAAATACGAGCAGTACTTC.

This clone appeared a single time. This chain joins TRBV27 and TRBJ1-6, with TRBD1 matching 9 bases. Looked up from germline, CDR1 is MNHEY and CDR2 is SMNVEV (reference sequence). V was pared by 5 bases and J by 9 bases, with 8 bases of the junction left unmatched. This CDR3 region has 15 residues. The CDR3: CASSLLQGAVSPLHF. DNA for the CDR3: TGTGCCAGCAGTCTCTTACAGGGGGCTGTTTCACCCCTCCACTTT.

On this clone: The junction and the germline gene differ at one end; a read error may be behind it. The rearrangement links TRBV7-7 to TRBJ2-5, with 8 bases fitting TRBD1. The CDR3 has 16 residues. Germline V lookup: CDR1 SSHAT, CDR2 FNYEAQ (reference sequence). The CDR3 nucleotides are TGTGCTAGCAGCTTAGGGGACAGGCGGTACCAAGAGACCCAGTACTTC. Protein: CASSLGDRRYQETQYF.

This clone has just one count. This chain connects TRBV7-2 to TRBJ2-2; D uncertain. Trimming stripped 1 base from V and 6 bases from J, with 15 bases between. The CDR3 contains 16 residues. CDR1 and CDR2 (germline): SGHTA, FQGNSA. CDR3 in amino acids: CASSLGYQVDAGELFF. The CDR3 DNA reads as TGTGCCAGCAGCTTAGGTTATCAGGTCGACGCCGGGGAGCTGTTTTTT.

The V and J genes are TRBV13 and TRBJ2-2; 12 bases fit TRBD1. This CDR3 has 17 residues. The J segment lost 5 bases and the V segment lost 3 bases, leaving 7 bases of the junction unmatched. The V gene's germline CDR1 is PRHDT and CDR2 FYEKMQ (reference sequence). The CDR3 DNA sequence: TGTGCCAGCAGCTTTGATTCGGGACAGGGGGCAACCGGGGAGCTGTTTTTT. Protein sequence: CASSFDSGQGATGELFF.

The chain combines TRBV6-6 with TRBJ1-4; tentatively, D is TRBD1 (5 bases). From germline, CDR1 is MNHNY and CDR2 SVGAGI (reference sequence). V was clipped by 6 bases and J by 8 bases, with 13 bases between them. The CDR3 runs to 13 residues. CDR3: CASSREDEEKLFF. CDR3 DNA sequence: TGTGCCAGCAGCAGGGAGGATGAAGAAAAACTGTTTTTT.

V is TRBV27 and J is TRBJ1-2; TRBD1 is a possible D gene (6 bases). The CDR3 length is 15 residues. V was cut by 5 bases and J by 4 bases, with 17 bases left in between. Per germline, CDR1 MNHEY and CDR2 SMNVEV (reference sequence). The CDR3 here is CASSLTGSSSYGYTF. CDR3 bases: TGTGCCAGCAGTCTTACAGGGAGTAGTAGCTATGGCTACACCTTC.

The chain recombines TRBV27 with TRBJ2-2; tentatively, D is TRBD2 (5 bases). V lost 8 bases, J lost 5 bases, and 15 bases lay in between. The CDR3 is 14 residues long. Germline V gives CDR1 MNHEY, CDR2 SMNVEV (reference sequence). The CDR3 loop is CASGSGFGTGELFF. The DNA for the CDR3 is TGTGCCAGCGGGTCGGGGTTTGGAACCGGGGAGCTGTTTTTT.

This chain uses TRBV5-1 with TRBJ2-2; 12 nucleotides line up with TRBD2. Germline V CDR1 and CDR2: SGHRS, YFSETQ. This CDR3 has 18 residues. V was pared by 7 bases and J by 4 bases, with 14 bases of the junction left unmatched. For the CDR3, the DNA is TGCGCCAGCCCCCCGACTAGCGGGAGCGGTCGAGGCACCGGGGAGCTGTTTTTT. Encoded protein: CASPPTSGSGRGTGELFF.

The chain combines TRBV4-3 with TRBJ2-7, with 13 bases matching TRBD2. The CDR3 consists of 17 residues. Germline CDR1 is LGHNA and CDR2 is YSLEER. Losses at the gene ends were 0 bases for V and 3 bases for J; bases not matched to a gene: 5. CDR3 bases: TGCGCCAGCAGCCAAGATTGGCGACTAGCGGGAGGCTACGAGCAGTACTTC. This gives the protein CASSQDWRLAGGYEQYF.

The gene calls are TRBV5-1 and TRBJ1-1; no definite D call. Germline V lookup: CDR1 SGHRS, CDR2 YFSETQ. Trimming cost V 5 bases and J 1 base, with 12 bases left between them. The CDR3 totals 14 residues. The chain's CDR3 is CASSGGLGNTEAFF. The CDR3, as DNA: TGCGCCAGCAGTGGAGGGCTCGGGAACACTGAAGCTTTCTTT.

V gene TRBV9 combines with J gene TRBJ2-7, with TRBD1 as a possible D gene (6 bases). The CDR3 covers 16 residues. Germline lookup yields CDR1 SGDLS and CDR2 YYNGEE. Trimming took off 0 bases at V and 2 bases at J, with 15 bases between the two ends. CDR3 region: CASSVGQVIFPYEQYF. The CDR3 DNA reads as TGTGCCAGCAGCGTAGGACAGGTGATTTTCCCCTACGAGCAGTACTTC.

This clone was seen only once. The chain employs TRBV9 and TRBJ2-6; D possibly corresponds to TRBD1 (5 bases). The V gene lost 0 bases and the J gene lost 0 bases, with 10 bases spanning the gap. Germline V gene lookup returns CDR1 SGDLS and CDR2 YYNGEE. The CDR3 totals 17 residues. In nucleotides, the CDR3 is TGTGCCAGCAGCGTAGAAGGGGAAATCTCTGGGGCCAACGTCCTGACTTTC. Residues: CASSVEGEISGANVLTF.

V and J are TRBV4-1 and TRBJ2-1; D might be TRBD1 (5 bases). This CDR3 is 15 amino acids long. Trimming removed 2 bases at V and 8 bases at J, with 16 bases between. The germline gives CDR1 MGHRA, CDR2 YSYEKL. CDR3: CASSQKGQSRHEQFF. CDR3 DNA sequence: TGCGCCAGCAGCCAAAAGGGGCAAAGCCGCCATGAGCAGTTCTTC.

This clone has just a few counts. The chain has TRBV2 and TRBJ1-6; no clear D gene. CDR1 SNHLY and CDR2 FYNNEI come from the germline V gene. This CDR3 has 15 amino acids. Trimming shortened V by 2 bases and J by 8 bases, and 13 bases separated the two germline ends. The CDR3 DNA reads as TGTGCCAGCAGTGAAAGGCAAAAGAGCGATTCACCCCTCCACTTT. Protein sequence: CASSERQKSDSPLHF.